The 32 T cell receptor beta chains below all came from one sample that was sequenced in a study of cytomegalovirus exposure and HLA in healthy donors. Generated by immunoSEQ multiplex PCR, the TCRdb table keeps only in-frame clones and is missing some. This table holds about 330,000 clones, 75% to 90% found once. Material for sequencing was PBMCs. These receptor sequences come from a woman between 18 and 29 years old in good health and CMV-seronegative.

The CDR3 loop reads CASSLGTGGVWGYTF. CDR3 sequence (DNA): TGTGCCAGCAGCTTAGGGACAGGGGGAGTATGGGGCTACACCTTC. The V gene is TRBV7-9, the J gene TRBJ1-2; TRBD1 matches 10 bases. CDR3 length: 15 residues. Germline trimming cut 1 base from V and 8 bases from J; bases unmatched to any gene: 7. Germline loops: CDR1 SEHNR, CDR2 FQNEAQ (reference sequence).

The chain carries TRBV27 and TRBJ2-1; 10 nucleotides align to TRBD1. The CDR3 spans 15 residues. Trimming at V came to 3 bases and at J to 6 bases, leaving 5 bases not matched to a gene. Germline V gene lookup returns CDR1 MNHEY and CDR2 SMNVEV (reference sequence). In nucleotides, the CDR3 is TGTGCCAGCAGTTTTGGGACAGGGGCTCGCAATGAGCAGTTCTTC. Translating it yields CASSFGTGARNEQFF.

This rearrangement joins TRBV13 to TRBJ2-7; the match to TRBD1 covers 9 bases. The germline gives CDR1 PRHDT, CDR2 FYEKMQ (reference sequence). The CDR3 runs to 14 residues. The junction had 8 bases not matched to a gene; V was cut back by 5 bases and J by 6 bases. The CDR3 here is CASSPGQGTFEQYF. CDR3 DNA sequence: TGTGCCAGCAGCCCGGGACAGGGTACCTTCGAGCAGTACTTC.

The chain carries TRBV10-1 and TRBJ2-7; 9 positions match TRBD1. This CDR3 is built from 14 residues. J lost 8 bases, V lost 10 bases, and 15 bases had no gene match. Germline V gene data show CDR1 as WNHNN and CDR2 as SYGVQD (reference sequence). CDR3 in DNA: TGCGCCAAGCCGCCGGGACAGGGTTACGTTAAGCAGTACTTC. This gives the protein CAKPPGQGYVKQYF.

There are a few counts of this clone. The rearrangement joins TRBV9 to TRBJ2-2, with a tentative D call TRBD1 (5 bases). The length of the CDR3 is 15 residues. V was shortened by 0 bases and J by 6 bases, with 12 bases between the two germline ends. Germline loops: CDR1 SGDLS, CDR2 YYNGEE. CDR3 DNA sequence: TGTGCCAGCAGCGTAGTTGGGGCTGGGGCCGGGGAGCTGTTTTTT. Encoded protein: CASSVVGAGAGELFF.

This clone was observed a handful of times. The V gene is TRBV4-2, the J gene TRBJ1-2, with a tentative D call TRBD1 (6 bases). The germline V and J ends were trimmed by 0 bases and 8 bases, with 16 bases remaining between them. This CDR3 region has 15 residues. Germline V lookup: CDR1 LGHNA, CDR2 YNFKEQ. CDR3: CASSQDLTGPEGYTF. Written as DNA, the CDR3 is TGTGCCAGCAGCCAAGATTTGACAGGCCCCGAGGGCTACACCTTC.

This clone was picked up many times. This sequence joins TRBV10-3 and TRBJ2-7; 9 nucleotides agree with TRBD2. V trimming: 10 bases; J trimming: 5 bases; junction bases outside the gene matches: 15. Germline V lookup: CDR1 ENHRY, CDR2 SYGVKD. The CDR3 loop spans 15 amino acids. The CDR3, as DNA: TGTGCCACCGGAAGGATGGCTAGCGGGATAAACGAGCAGTACTTC. Its translation is CATGRMASGINEQYF.

V and J are TRBV28 and TRBJ1-1, with D unresolved. The CDR3 covers 11 residues. CDR1 is MDHEN and CDR2 is SYDVKM in the germline V gene. V was pared by 5 bases and J by 11 bases, with 12 bases between. The CDR3 reads CASSLRDGAFF. In DNA, the CDR3 is TGTGCCAGCAGTCTGAGGGATGGCGCTTTCTTT.

This clone occurred once. The V and J genes are TRBV9 and TRBJ2-2; D perhaps matches TRBD2 (6 bases). Germline loops: CDR1 SGDLS, CDR2 YYNGEE. The germline V and J ends were trimmed by 0 bases and 1 base, with 13 bases remaining between them. The length of the CDR3 is 17 residues. The CDR3, as DNA: TGTGCCAGCAGCGTAGGAGGCGGGAAACTGAACACCGGGGAGCTGTTTTTT. It is translated as CASSVGGGKLNTGELFF.

The chain recombines TRBV6-1 with TRBJ1-2; 7 bases map to TRBD1. V shed 4 bases and J 5 bases; nucleotides not matched to a gene: 4. Germline values: CDR1 MNHNS, CDR2 SASEGT. CDR3 size: 13 residues. The CDR3 sequence is CASSAGQEYGYTF. CDR3 bases: TGTGCCAGCAGTGCAGGACAGGAATATGGCTACACCTTC.

CDR3 sequence reads: CASQREAYNYEQYF. In nucleotides, the CDR3 is TGTGCCAGCCAGCGGGAGGCCTACAACTACGAGCAGTACTTC. The chain is built from TRBV28 and TRBJ2-7, with 9 bases that match TRBD2. Trimming cost V 8 bases and J 3 bases; bases outside gene matches: 8. There are 14 residues in the CDR3. Germline V lookup: CDR1 MDHEN, CDR2 SYDVKM.

This clone was counted once. The chain joins TRBV25-1 to TRBJ1-1; 10 bases line up with TRBD1. CDR1 is MGHDK and CDR2 is SYGVNS in the germline V gene. J was trimmed by 5 bases and V by 4 bases; bases with no gene match: 7. The CDR3 runs 15 residues. The CDR3 region is CASSATGQGGTEAFF. Written as DNA, the CDR3 is TGTGCCAGCAGTGCAACAGGACAGGGGGGGACTGAAGCTTTCTTT.

The chain is built from TRBV6-5 and TRBJ1-2; TRBD1 aligns across 8 bases. The trim removed 1 base at V and 0 bases at J, leaving 1 base unmatched. Germline lookup yields CDR1 MNHEY and CDR2 SVGAGI. The CDR3 is made up of 15 amino acids. CDR3 loop: CASSYYRGSNYGYTF. The CDR3 coding sequence is TGTGCCAGCAGTTACTACAGGGGGTCTAACTATGGCTACACCTTC.

The J gene is TRBJ2-2, the V gene TRBV5-1; 10 nucleotides line up with TRBD2. CDR1 is SGHRS and CDR2 is YFSETQ in the germline V gene. Trimming removed 3 bases from V and 3 bases from J; junction bases left unmatched: 11. CDR3 length: 18 residues. Here the CDR3 reads CASSSSSGRRGDTGELFF. The CDR3, as DNA: TGCGCCAGCAGCTCGTCTAGCGGGAGAAGGGGGGACACCGGGGAGCTGTTTTTT.

The chain joins TRBV6-4 to TRBJ1-3; 7 nucleotides line up with TRBD1. The CDR3 spans 16 residues. Losses at the gene ends were 6 bases for V and 0 bases for J; bases not matched to a gene: 8. Germline CDR1 MRHNA, CDR2 SNTAGT. The CDR3, as DNA: TGTGCCAGCAGCCCCAGGGGGGACAGCTCTGGAAACACCATATATTTT. Protein sequence: CASSPRGDSSGNTIYF.

CDR3 sequence (DNA): TGTGCCAGCAGTTTCTTACCCGGGACAGGGAGCACTGAAGCTTTCTTT. This sequence encodes CASSFLPGTGSTEAFF. The V gene is TRBV27, the J gene TRBJ1-1, with 9 bases lining up with TRBD1. Trimming removed 3 bases from V and 4 bases from J; junction bases left unmatched: 9. The CDR3 spans 16 residues. CDR1 and CDR2 (germline): MNHEY, SMNVEV (reference sequence).

The V gene is TRBV7-2, the J gene TRBJ2-1; TRBD2 aligns across 11 bases. The CDR3 has 17 amino acids. Germline V lookup: CDR1 SGHTA, CDR2 FQGNSA. Trimming removed 5 bases from V and 8 bases from J; junction bases left unmatched: 14. This CDR3 is CASSRKTTSGRIDEQFF. For the CDR3, the DNA is TGTGCCAGCAGCCGCAAAACCACTAGCGGGAGAATCGATGAGCAGTTCTTC.

The chain combines TRBV6-6 with TRBJ2-7; D is perhaps TRBD2 (5 bases). The CDR3 extends over 14 amino acids. The V end lost 4 bases, the J end lost 6 bases, and 16 bases lay between the germline ends. Germline V gene sequence: CDR1 MNHNY, CDR2 SVGAGI (reference sequence). The CDR3 region has the DNA TGTGCCAGCAGTTCCCAGACCCCGGCGGGCGAGCAGTACTTC. As protein: CASSSQTPAGEQYF.

This chain joins TRBV7-2 and TRBJ1-2; 10 bases agree with TRBD1. The germline V gene encodes CDR1 SGHTA and CDR2 FQGNSA. This CDR3 is 15 amino acids long. The V and J ends lost 5 bases and 4 bases, in that order; junction bases with no gene match: 7. CDR3 loop: CASSPRTGGAYGYTF. CDR3 coding DNA: TGTGCCAGCAGCCCCAGGACAGGGGGGGCCTATGGCTACACCTTC.

CDR3 DNA sequence: TGCGCCAGCAGCCAGGCTCAGAACACTGAAGCTTTCTTT. Translated, it gives CASSQAQNTEAFF. The rearrangement links TRBV4-1 to TRBJ1-1; no clear D. The CDR3 has 13 amino acids. Germline V gene lookup returns CDR1 MGHRA and CDR2 YSYEKL. Trimming left V 3 bases short and J 1 base short, with 6 bases between.

This chain links TRBV9 with TRBJ1-1; 10 bases line up with TRBD1. Germline V lookup: CDR1 SGDLS, CDR2 YYNGEE. V lost 5 bases to trimming and J lost 2 bases; unmatched junction nucleotides: 3. The CDR3 runs 14 residues. In nucleotides, the CDR3 is TGTGCCAGCAGTAAGACAGGGGGCAACACTGAAGCTTTCTTT. Translation gives CASSKTGGNTEAFF.

This chain uses TRBV7-2 with TRBJ2-1; possible D gene TRBD2, 6 bases. Trimming left V 4 bases short and J 4 bases short, with 20 bases between. Germline V gives CDR1 SGHTA, CDR2 FQGNSA. CDR3 size: 17 residues. This CDR3 reads CASSSVRISGEYNEQFF. DNA of the CDR3: TGTGCCAGCAGCTCCGTTAGGATTAGCGGTGAATACAATGAGCAGTTCTTC.

This chain uses TRBV18 with TRBJ2-7, with 8 nucleotides matching TRBD2. With 0 bases clipped from V and 6 bases from J, the junction kept 7 bases outside the gene matches. There are 15 residues in the CDR3. CDR1 is KGHSH, CDR2 LQKENI, per germline. The CDR3 sequence is CASSPPGRAGGEQYF. CDR3 coding DNA: TGTGCCAGCTCACCACCCGGCAGGGCGGGAGGCGAGCAGTACTTC.

V usage is TRBV6-1 and J usage is TRBJ2-2; 9 nucleotides line up with TRBD1. Losses at the gene ends were 6 bases for V and 4 bases for J; bases not matched to a gene: 6. The CDR3 runs to 15 residues. Germline-derived CDR1 and CDR2 are MNHNS and SASEGT. CDR3 sequence reads: CASRDPGQGTGELFF. In DNA form, the CDR3 reads TGTGCCAGCAGGGACCCGGGACAGGGCACCGGGGAGCTGTTTTTT.

The V and J genes are TRBV7-9 and TRBJ1-1, with 9 bases matching TRBD1. The CDR3 is made up of 16 amino acids. Per the germline V gene, CDR1 is SEHNR and CDR2 is FQNEAQ (reference sequence). With V trimmed by 4 bases and J by 4 bases, 10 bases remained unmatched. The CDR3 DNA reads TGTGCCAGCAGCTCCCGGGACAGGGCTTTCACCACTGAAGCTTTCTTT. Encoded protein: CASSSRDRAFTTEAFF.

The chain couples TRBV4-1 to TRBJ1-5, with D tentatively TRBD1 (5 bases). CDR1 MGHRA and CDR2 YSYEKL come from the germline V gene. The CDR3 runs 16 residues. Trimming took 1 base from V and 5 from J, leaving 15 bases between them. CDR3 DNA sequence: TGCGCCAGCAGCCAAGTCCAGGGAATCAATCATCAGCCCCAGCATTTT. This gives the protein CASSQVQGINHQPQHF.

This clone was seen once. The chain carries TRBV15 and TRBJ2-2; possible D gene TRBD2, 6 bases. V gave up 0 bases and J gave up 2 bases, with 19 bases separating them. The germline V gene encodes CDR1 LNHNV and CDR2 YYDKDF (reference sequence). The CDR3 contains 19 residues. The CDR3 loop reads CATSRDPLLANINTGELFF. CDR3 DNA: TGTGCCACCAGCAGAGATCCGCTTCTAGCGAATATAAACACCGGGGAGCTGTTTTTT.

Only a few counts were recorded for this clone. This rearrangement joins TRBV28 to TRBJ2-1, with 11 bases aligning to TRBD2. The CDR3 length is 15 residues. CDR1 and CDR2 from the germline V gene are MDHEN and SYDVKM. V lost 6 bases and J lost 2; bases outside the gene matches: 3. The CDR3, as DNA: TGTGCCAGCAGCCAACTAGCGGGGGCCTACAATGAGCAGTTCTTC. Translation gives CASSQLAGAYNEQFF.

This clone occurred a few times. The gene calls are TRBV7-2 and TRBJ1-2; D is unresolved. Germline CDR1 is SGHTA and CDR2 is FQGNSA. V was shortened by 6 bases and J by 4 bases, with 18 bases between the two germline ends. The CDR3 consists of 15 residues. The CDR3 sequence is CASSLDGRGGYGYTF. DNA of the CDR3: TGTGCCAGCAGTTTGGATGGACGGGGAGGCTATGGCTACACCTTC.

V and J are TRBV5-1 and TRBJ1-3, with 7 bases matching TRBD1. With 4 bases clipped from V and 3 bases from J, the junction kept 10 bases outside the gene matches. Germline values: CDR1 SGHRS, CDR2 YFSETQ. This CDR3 is built from 16 residues. The CDR3, as DNA: TGCGCCAGCAGCAGTGGGACAGCCCCAATTGGAAACACCATATATTTT. It yields the protein CASSSGTAPIGNTIYF.

J is TRBJ2-3 and V is TRBV7-2; the D gene is possibly TRBD2 (5 bases). Trimming pared 1 base from V and 1 base from J, leaving 9 bases between. CDR1 is SGHTA, CDR2 FQGNSA, per germline. CDR3 size: 15 residues. CDR3 coding DNA: TGTGCCAGCAGCTTAGGTAATAGCGGCACAGATACGCAGTATTTT. This codes for CASSLGNSGTDTQYF.

The chain is built from TRBV9 and TRBJ2-5; the match to TRBD2 covers 13 bases. Per germline, CDR1 SGDLS and CDR2 YYNGEE. This CDR3 is built from 16 residues. J was trimmed by 2 bases and V by 4 bases; bases with no gene match: 5. The CDR3: CASSSKGLAGQETQYF. The CDR3 DNA sequence: TGTGCCAGCAGCTCTAAGGGACTAGCGGGACAAGAGACCCAGTACTTC. The full variable domain, its missing parts supplied by reference TRBV9 and TRBJ2-5, is DSGVTQTPKHLITATGQRVTLRCSPRSGDLSVYWYQQSLDQGLQFLIQYYNGEERAKGNILERFSAQQFPDLHSELNLSSLELGDSALYFCASSSKGLAGQETQYFGPGTRLLVL.